This TCR beta chain appears in the sequencing data of a study of blood T cell repertoires in COVID-19. Study as a whole: Some COVID-19 samples were acute and others convalescent; all came from the United States, Italy and Spain.

J was trimmed by 4 bases and V by 6 bases; bases with no gene match: 5. The V gene's germline CDR1 is LNHDA and CDR2 SQIVND (reference sequence). The CDR3 is 13 amino acids. Original processing notes: Reference gene primer amplification gave estimated nucleated cell counts. Repertoires were generated with immunoSEQ multiplex PCR, while TCRdb's copy carries only in-frame clones and drops some. V, J and clone size were drawn from that table, and D and trimming were deduced from the DNA. The sample lists about 150,000 clones; around 80% were seen once. The clonotype originates from a human donor in a cohort sampled during active COVID-19. The J gene is TRBJ1-2, the V gene TRBV19, with TRBD1 matching 7 bases. Sequenced input: peripheral blood. CDR3 DNA: TGTGCCAGTAGCTCGGGGACAGCCTATGGCTACACCTTC. Its protein is CASSSGTAYGYTF.